The 13 T cell receptor beta chains presented below share a single source sample, sequenced in a study of vaccination and CD4 T cells after COVID-19. Indicated treatment: approximately nine-day PBMC culture with coronavirus spike peptide pools or control peptides (ViraFEST assay). No cognate antigen is known for these TCRs. The Oncomine TCR Beta short-read assay was applied to DNA of cultured CD4+ T cells. TCRdb redid the calling of the PCR reads with MiXCR, one entry per CDR3 protein. The sample shows roughly 24,000 distinct CDR3 sequences, over 60% of them seen only once. Sequencing input: CD4+ T cells from blood, cultured in vitro. The receptors originated from a human donor who had recovered from COVID-19.

V usage is TRBV20-1 and J usage is TRBJ1-4; D is uncertain. Germline-derived CDR1 and CDR2 are DFQATT and SNEGSKA (reference sequence). This CDR3 has 13 residues. V was shortened by 0 bases and J by 0 bases, with 2 bases between the two germline ends. The CDR3 loop is CSARDATNEKLFF. CDR3 nucleotides: TGCAGTGCTAGAGATGCAACTAATGAAAAACTGTTTTTT.

This chain connects TRBV2 to TRBJ1-5; no clear D. CDR3 size: 14 residues. V dropped 6 bases and J dropped 7 bases, with 16 bases sitting between them. Per the germline V gene, CDR1 is SNHLY and CDR2 is FYNNEI. The CDR3 DNA follows: TGTGCCAGCAGCCCGACCGCGGCGAACCAGCCCCAGCATTTT. Protein sequence: CASSPTAANQPQHF.

This clonotype occurred once. The gene calls are TRBV7-2 and TRBJ1-3; D perhaps matches TRBD1 (6 bases). Trimming stripped 2 bases from V and 8 bases from J, with 16 bases between. This CDR3 spans 15 amino acids. Germline CDR1 SGHTA, CDR2 FQGNSA. CDR3: CASSLQGLESYTIYF. The DNA for the CDR3 is TGTGCCAGCAGCTTACAGGGGCTGGAATCGTACACCATATATTTT.

The J gene is TRBJ2-1, the V gene TRBV15, with D perhaps TRBD2 (6 bases). Germline V CDR1 and CDR2: LNHNV, YYDKDF (reference sequence). Trimming took off 3 bases at V and 7 bases at J, with 13 bases between the two ends. The CDR3 extends over 14 amino acids. CDR3 residues: CATSRRRDWNEQFF. The CDR3 nucleotides are TGTGCCACCAGCAGGCGGAGGGACTGGAATGAGCAGTTCTTC.

This clonotype appeared a few times. The chain uses TRBV12-3 or TRBV12-4 and TRBJ1-2; possible D gene TRBD1, 5 bases. The CDR3 consists of 14 residues. Trimming left V 6 bases short and J 8 bases short, with 19 bases between. The CDR3 here is CASSPSGREVGYTF. The CDR3 DNA reads TGTGCCAGCAGCCCCTCGGGGCGAGAGGTAGGCTACACCTTC.

This chain links TRBV6-2 or TRBV6-3 with TRBJ1-2; a weak D match, TRBD1 (5 bases). Deletions cut 0 bases from V and 4 bases from J, with 15 bases between. The CDR3 covers 16 residues. Per the germline V gene, CDR1 is MNHEY and CDR2 is SVGEGT. The CDR3 loop is CASSYSLGDPFYGYTF. The CDR3 DNA reads TGTGCCAGCAGTTACTCCCTGGGGGATCCTTTCTATGGCTACACCTTC.

CDR3 coding DNA: TGTGCCACCAGCACAGTATTTGCGTCCCAGCATTTT. Protein sequence: CATSTVFASQHF. The chain couples TRBV15 to TRBJ1-5; D is unclear. This CDR3 is built from 12 residues. The V gene's germline CDR1 is LNHNV and CDR2 YYDKDF (reference sequence). The germline V and J ends were trimmed by 4 bases and 11 bases, with 12 bases remaining between them.

The chain carries TRBV7-6 and TRBJ2-5; 10 nucleotides line up with TRBD1. Germline CDR1 and CDR2: SGHVS and FNYEAQ. This CDR3 contains 16 residues. Trimming cost V 1 base and J 4 bases; bases outside gene matches: 6. The CDR3 DNA reads TGTGCCAGCAGCTTAGTGACAGGGGGCGTGGGAGAGACCCAGTACTTC. Its protein is CASSLVTGGVGETQYF.

This rearrangement joins TRBV11-3 to TRBJ1-1; possibly TRBD1 for D (6 bases). Trimming stripped 3 bases from V and 1 base from J, with 12 bases between. This CDR3 is 15 amino acids long. Germline V gives CDR1 SGHNT, CDR2 YENEEA. CDR3 region: CASSLNPDRNTEAFF. In nucleotides, the CDR3 is TGTGCCAGCAGCTTGAACCCGGACAGGAACACTGAAGCTTTCTTT.

This rearrangement joins TRBV7-9 to TRBJ1-2; no reliable D call. The germline CDR1 and CDR2 sequences are SEHNR and FQNEAQ (reference sequence). V was clipped by 5 bases and J by 8 bases, with 15 bases between them. The CDR3 covers 13 residues. The DNA for the CDR3 is TGTGCCAGCAGCCGAGATTCTTCGGGAGGCTACACCTTC. This codes for CASSRDSSGGYTF.

The chain is built from TRBV20-1 and TRBJ2-1, with D maybe TRBD1 (6 bases). The CDR3 is made up of 13 amino acids. V lost 6 bases to trimming and J lost 0 bases, with 9 bases between them. In germline, CDR1 is DFQATT, CDR2 SNEGSKA (reference sequence). The CDR3 here is CSAGTNSYNEQFF. The CDR3 region has the DNA TGCAGTGCCGGGACAAACTCCTACAATGAGCAGTTCTTC.

This chain joins TRBV6-5 and TRBJ2-7; perhaps TRBD1 as D (6 bases). V lost 1 base and J 3 bases, leaving 10 bases between the germline ends. The CDR3 has 14 amino acids. CDR1 MNHEY and CDR2 SVGAGI come from the germline V gene. CDR3: CASSYLLGGYEQYF. CDR3 bases: TGTGCCAGCAGTTACTTACTAGGGGGCTACGAGCAGTACTTC.

This clonotype was seen a single time. This chain links TRBV4-3 with TRBJ2-7; D is possibly TRBD1 (5 bases). The CDR3 contains 15 residues. Looked up from germline, CDR1 is LGHNA and CDR2 is YSLEER. The ends were cut back, 1 base at V and 1 base at J, with 11 bases in the middle. CDR3 loop: CASSQARQSSYEQYF. The CDR3 DNA reads TGCGCCAGCAGCCAAGCAAGACAGAGTTCCTACGAGCAGTACTTC.